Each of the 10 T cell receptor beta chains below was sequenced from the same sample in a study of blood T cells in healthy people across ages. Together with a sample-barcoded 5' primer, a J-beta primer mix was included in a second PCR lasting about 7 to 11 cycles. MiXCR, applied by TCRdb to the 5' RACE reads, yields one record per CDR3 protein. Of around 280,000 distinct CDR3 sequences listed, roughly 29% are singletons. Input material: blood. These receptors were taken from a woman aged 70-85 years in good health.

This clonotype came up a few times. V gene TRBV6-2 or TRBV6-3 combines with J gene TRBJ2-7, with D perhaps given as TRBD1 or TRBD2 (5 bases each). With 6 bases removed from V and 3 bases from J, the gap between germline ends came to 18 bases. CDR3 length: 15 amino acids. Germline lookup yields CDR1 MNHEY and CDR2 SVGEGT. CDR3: CASRGDLQYGYEQYF. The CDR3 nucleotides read TGTGCCAGCAGAGGGGACCTCCAGTACGGCTACGAGCAGTACTTC.

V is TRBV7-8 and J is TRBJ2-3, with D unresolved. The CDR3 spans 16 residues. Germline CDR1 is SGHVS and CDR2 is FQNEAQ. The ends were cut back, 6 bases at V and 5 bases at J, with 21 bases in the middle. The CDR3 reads CASRADGSKLVDTQYF. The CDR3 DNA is TGTGCCAGCAGGGCAGACGGGTCTAAGTTAGTAGATACGCAGTATTTT.

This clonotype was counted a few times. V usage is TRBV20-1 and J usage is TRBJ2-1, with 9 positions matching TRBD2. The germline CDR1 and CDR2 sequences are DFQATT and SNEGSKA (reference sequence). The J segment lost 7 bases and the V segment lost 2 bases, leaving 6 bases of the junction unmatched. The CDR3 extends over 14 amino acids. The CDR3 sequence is CSARSSGRYNEQFF. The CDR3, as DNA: TGCAGTGCTAGATCCAGCGGGAGGTATAATGAGCAGTTCTTC.

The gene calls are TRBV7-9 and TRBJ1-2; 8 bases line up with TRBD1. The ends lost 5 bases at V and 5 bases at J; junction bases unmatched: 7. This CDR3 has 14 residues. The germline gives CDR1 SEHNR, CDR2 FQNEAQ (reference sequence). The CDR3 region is CASSHSGGEYGYTF. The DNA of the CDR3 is TGTGCCAGCAGCCACTCAGGGGGCGAGTATGGCTACACCTTC.

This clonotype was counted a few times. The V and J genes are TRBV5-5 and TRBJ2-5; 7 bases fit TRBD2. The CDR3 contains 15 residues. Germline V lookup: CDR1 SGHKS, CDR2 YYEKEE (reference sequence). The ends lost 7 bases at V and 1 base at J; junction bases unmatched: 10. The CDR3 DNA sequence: TGTGCCAGCGGACCGGGAGGAGCGGTCCAAGAGACCCAGTACTTC. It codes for CASGPGGAVQETQYF.

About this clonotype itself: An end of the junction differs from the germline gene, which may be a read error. DNA of the CDR3: TGTGCCAGCAGCCAAGATCCCCAGCCAGCCTACAAGCAGTACTTC. This gives the protein CASSQDPQPAYKQYF. The V and J genes are TRBV4-2 and TRBJ2-7; D not certain. The CDR3 is 15 residues long. CDR1 LGHNA and CDR2 YNFKEQ come from the germline V gene.

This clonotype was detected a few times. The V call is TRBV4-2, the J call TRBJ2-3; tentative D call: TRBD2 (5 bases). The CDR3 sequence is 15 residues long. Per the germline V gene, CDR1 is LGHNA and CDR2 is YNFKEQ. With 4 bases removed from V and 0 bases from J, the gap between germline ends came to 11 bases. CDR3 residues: CASSPSAASTDTQYF. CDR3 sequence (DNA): TGTGCCAGCAGCCCCTCAGCGGCTAGCACAGATACGCAGTATTTT.

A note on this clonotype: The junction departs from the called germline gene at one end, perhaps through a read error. The chain's CDR3 is CASSAGGTYNGQFF. In DNA form, the CDR3 reads TGCGCCAGCAGCGCGGGAGGGACCTACAATGGGCAGTTCTTC. This chain joins TRBV5-1 and TRBJ2-1; 9 nucleotides align to TRBD2. This CDR3 is 14 amino acids long. CDR1 and CDR2 from the germline V gene are SGHRS and YFSETQ.

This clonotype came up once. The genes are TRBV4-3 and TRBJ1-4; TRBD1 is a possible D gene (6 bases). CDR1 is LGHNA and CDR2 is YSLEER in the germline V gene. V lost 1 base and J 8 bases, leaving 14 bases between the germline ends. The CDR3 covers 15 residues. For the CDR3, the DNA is TGCGCCAGCAGCCAAGTTGCGGGGGCCGAAGAAAAACTGTTTTTT. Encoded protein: CASSQVAGAEEKLFF.

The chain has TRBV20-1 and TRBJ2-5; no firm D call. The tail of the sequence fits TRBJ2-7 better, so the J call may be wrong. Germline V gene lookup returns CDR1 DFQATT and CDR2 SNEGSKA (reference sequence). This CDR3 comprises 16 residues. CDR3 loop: CSATDGKRGSTSEQYF. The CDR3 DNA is TGCAGTGCCACTGATGGTAAACGAGGATCTACTTCCGAGCAGTACTTC.